What follows are 14 T cell receptor beta chains derived from one specimen sequenced in a study of Graves' ophthalmopathy and Graves' hyperthyroidism. Using RNA transcripts, the TCR beta CDR3 regions were amplified. RT-PCR was first run with HTBI primers, then multiplex PCR in a second round. TCRdb itself ran the multiplex PCR reads through MiXCR, one entry per CDR3 protein. The table shows over 500,000 distinct CDR3 sequences, with about a fifth occurring only once. Sequenced input: peripheral blood. Source of these receptors: a woman aged 18-29 years with stable Graves' hyperthyroidism. Some clones in this sample may be carry-over from other donors' samples.

The CDR3 DNA sequence: TGTGCCAGCACCGAGCGGACAGGGGATCAGCCCCAGCATTTT. This sequence encodes CASTERTGDQPQHF. The chain recombines TRBV27 with TRBJ1-5; TRBD1 matches at 9 bases. The V and J ends lost 7 bases and 5 bases, in that order; junction bases with no gene match: 6. The CDR3 sequence is 14 residues long. Germline CDR1 and CDR2: MNHEY and SMNVEV (reference sequence).

This clonotype was recorded many times. V usage is TRBV6-2 or TRBV6-3 and J usage is TRBJ1-5; D gene uncertain. The V end lost 0 bases, the J end lost 1 base, and 10 bases lay between the germline ends. Germline assignment: CDR1 MNHEY and CDR2 SVGEGT. CDR3 size: 16 residues. The CDR3: CASSYSTPSSNQPQHF. The CDR3 coding sequence is TGTGCCAGCAGTTACTCGACTCCCAGCAGCAATCAGCCCCAGCATTTT.

This clonotype was seen repeatedly, ten times or more. J is TRBJ2-5 and V is TRBV10-3, with D uncertain. This CDR3 spans 14 amino acids. In germline, CDR1 is ENHRY, CDR2 SYGVKD. V lost 0 bases and J 2 bases, leaving 7 bases between the germline ends. The CDR3 DNA is TGTGCCATCAGTGAGTCTACGTCGCAAGAGACCCAGTACTTC. Amino acid sequence: CAISESTSQETQYF.

This clonotype was counted at least ten times. For the CDR3, the DNA is TGTGCCAGCAGTCCCCGGGTAGCGGGAGGCCCCTACGAGCAGTACTTC. This gives the protein CASSPRVAGGPYEQYF. This chain connects TRBV28 to TRBJ2-7; 10 nucleotides agree with TRBD2. CDR1 and CDR2 from the germline V gene are MDHEN and SYDVKM. The CDR3 contains 16 residues. With 5 bases clipped from V and 2 bases from J, the junction kept 9 bases outside the gene matches.

Concerning this clonotype: A much larger clonotype is one base distant, so this may be a read error. The genes are TRBV12-3 or TRBV12-4 and TRBJ2-2, with 12 bases lining up with TRBD2. The V and J ends lost 6 bases and 4 bases, in that order; junction bases with no gene match: 3. The CDR3 spans 15 residues. This CDR3 is CASRRLAGATGELFF. CDR3 DNA: TGTGCCAGCAGGCGACTAGCGGGAGCCACCGGGGAGCTGTTTTTT.

There are a few counts of this clonotype. The chain employs TRBV28 and TRBJ2-7; D is undetermined. CDR3 size: 17 residues. The V gene's germline CDR1 is MDHEN and CDR2 SYDVKM. V lost 3 bases and J lost 1, with 19 bases in between. The CDR3 region is CASSFPLRQVTSYEQYF. The CDR3 coding sequence is TGTGCCAGCAGTTTTCCCCTCCGGCAGGTGACTTCCTACGAGCAGTACTTC. Filled out from reference TRBV28 and TRBJ2-7, the complete variable domain reads DVKVTQSSRYLVKRTGEKVFLECVQDMDHENMFWYRQDPGLGLRLIYFSYDVKMKEKGDIPEGYSVSREKKERFSLILESASTNQTSMYLCASSFPLRQVTSYEQYFGPGTRLTVT.

This clonotype was seen at least ten times. The chain carries TRBV11-2 and TRBJ2-2; tentatively, D is TRBD1 (6 bases). V gave up 8 bases and J gave up 9 bases, with 16 bases separating them. The germline V gene encodes CDR1 SGHAT and CDR2 FQNNGV. This CDR3 is 13 amino acids long. The CDR3 loop is CASHDYTGRELFF. As DNA, the CDR3 is TGTGCCAGCCACGACTACACAGGGAGGGAGCTGTTTTTT.

The table lists this clonotype with many counts. This chain links TRBV9 with TRBJ2-4, with D tentatively TRBD2 (6 bases). This CDR3 is 15 amino acids long. CDR1 and CDR2 (germline): SGDLS, YYNGEE. V was clipped by 6 bases and J by 8 bases, with 21 bases between them. CDR3 DNA sequence: TGTGCCAGCACCGTTGGTAGGGAGGCGCGGGACATTCAGTACTTC. Amino acids: CASTVGREARDIQYF.

In its sample, this clonotype was seen many times. This chain connects TRBV6-1 to TRBJ2-5, with D possibly being TRBD1 (6 bases). V was pared by 6 bases and J by 7 bases, with 15 bases between. The length of the CDR3 is 13 residues. CDR1 MNHNS and CDR2 SASEGT come from the germline V gene. Written as DNA, the CDR3 is TGTGCCAGCAGAGTAACAGGGTCAGGGACCCAGTACTTC. Protein: CASRVTGSGTQYF.

The chain employs TRBV12-3 or TRBV12-4 and TRBJ1-3; D ambiguous. V lost 0 bases and J 0 bases, leaving 6 bases between the germline ends. This CDR3 region has 15 residues. The CDR3 region is CASSLALYSGNTIYF. As DNA, the CDR3 is TGTGCCAGCAGTTTAGCCCTCTACTCTGGAAACACCATATATTTT.

The genes are TRBV29-1 and TRBJ2-7, with a tentative D call TRBD1 (6 bases). CDR1 SQVTM and CDR2 ANQGSEA come from the germline V gene. The CDR3 has 13 amino acids. The V and J ends lost 7 bases and 2 bases respectively, with 15 bases between them. CDR3 nucleotide sequence: TGCAGCGCCGTGGGGACACAAGCCTACGAGCAGTACTTC. Translating it yields CSAVGTQAYEQYF.

This clonotype was counted ten times or more. The chain uses TRBV6-1 and TRBJ2-2; 9 bases line up with TRBD1. Germline CDR1 MNHNS, CDR2 SASEGT. This CDR3 has 14 amino acids. The J segment lost 6 bases and the V segment lost 6 bases, leaving 5 bases of the junction unmatched. The CDR3 DNA follows: TGTGCCAGCAGACCACAGGGGGCATCCGGGGAGCTGTTTTTT. It encodes CASRPQGASGELFF.

This clonotype was seen repeatedly, ten times or more. The chain recombines TRBV29-1 with TRBJ2-7, with D uncertain. Germline loops: CDR1 SQVTM, CDR2 ANQGSEA. This CDR3 contains 12 residues. V lost 0 bases to trimming and J lost 6 bases, with 9 bases between them. CDR3 DNA: TGCAGCGTTGAAGATCAGACTCGCGAGCAGTACTTC. Residues: CSVEDQTREQYF.

This clonotype was observed a handful of times. A much larger clone differs by one base, so this may be a read error. The rearrangement joins TRBV28 to TRBJ1-1; 9 bases are a match to TRBD1. The V gene's germline CDR1 is MDHEN and CDR2 SYDVKM. The CDR3 totals 15 residues. The V and J ends lost 4 bases and 3 bases, in that order; junction bases with no gene match: 6. This CDR3 reads CASSSGQGTDTEAFF. The CDR3 DNA reads as TGTGCCAGCAGTTCGGGACAGGGAACGGACACTGAAGCTTTCTTT.